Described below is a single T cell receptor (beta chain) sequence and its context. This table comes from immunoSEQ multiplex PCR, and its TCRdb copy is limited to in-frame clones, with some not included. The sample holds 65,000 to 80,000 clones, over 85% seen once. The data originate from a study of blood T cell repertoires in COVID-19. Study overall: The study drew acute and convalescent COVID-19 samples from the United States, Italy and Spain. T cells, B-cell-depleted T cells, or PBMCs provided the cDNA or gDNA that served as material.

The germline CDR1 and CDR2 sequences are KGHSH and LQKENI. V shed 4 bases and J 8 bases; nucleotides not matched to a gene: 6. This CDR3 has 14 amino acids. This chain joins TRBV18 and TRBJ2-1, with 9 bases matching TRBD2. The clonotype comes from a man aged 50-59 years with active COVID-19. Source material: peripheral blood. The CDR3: CASSQGWTSDEQFF. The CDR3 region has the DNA TGTGCCAGCTCACAGGGTTGGACTAGCGATGAGCAGTTCTTC.